The rows below give T cell receptor beta chains drawn from one sample of a study of blood T cell repertoires in COVID-19. TCRdb keeps only in-frame clones here, not all; method: immunoSEQ multiplex PCR. In the table there are 110,000 to 150,000 clones, about 80% of which are singletons. The specimen was PBMCs or T cells enriched from blood (not recorded which). The receptors come from a man between 50 and 59 years old who had recovered from COVID-19. Each CDR3 is given with its conserved first and last residue. Fields, in order: CDR3 length, J gene, V gene, D gene, clone size, CDR3 DNA, CDR3 protein. The D gene is left open where the match is weak. Some rows have no size entry. The others give once, few or many, or a class for an expanded clone.

CDR3 length: 14
J gene: TRBJ2-3
V gene: TRBV27
D gene: TRBD1
clone size: -
CDR3 DNA: TGTGCCAGCAGGGGACAGGGTTGGGGGAATACGCAGTATTTT
CDR3 protein: CASRGQGWGNTQYF

CDR3 length: 15
J gene: TRBJ2-7
V gene: TRBV7-2
D gene: TRBD2
clone size: -
CDR3 DNA: TGTGCCAGCAGCTTAGCGCCTAGCGGGGCCTACGAGCAGTACTTC
CDR3 protein: CASSLAPSGAYEQYF

CDR3 length: 16
J gene: TRBJ1-5
V gene: TRBV15
D gene: -
clone size: -
CDR3 DNA: TGTGCCACCAGCACCTTTCCAGGGTCTAGCAATCAGCCCCAGCATTTT
CDR3 protein: CATSTFPGSSNQPQHF

CDR3 length: 13
J gene: TRBJ1-2
V gene: TRBV6-2/TRBV6-3
D gene: -
clone size: -
CDR3 DNA: TGTGCCAGCAGTCCGCATCACAGGGATGGCTACACCTTC
CDR3 protein: CASSPHHRDGYTF

CDR3 length: 14
J gene: TRBJ2-2
V gene: TRBV19
D gene: -
clone size: once
CDR3 DNA: TGTGCCAGTAGAGAGGTGTCGCGCACCGGGGAGCTGTTTTTT
CDR3 protein: CASREVSRTGELFF

CDR3 length: 15
J gene: TRBJ1-2
V gene: TRBV9
D gene: -
clone size: -
CDR3 DNA: TGTGCCAGCAGCGCGGGGGGCAGCCCTAACTATGGCTACACCTTC
CDR3 protein: CASSAGGSPNYGYTF

CDR3 length: 12
J gene: TRBJ1-1
V gene: TRBV14
D gene: -
clone size: -
CDR3 DNA: TGTGCCAGCAGCCAAGACCCGTACGGGGCTTTCTTT
CDR3 protein: CASSQDPYGAFF

CDR3 length: 16
J gene: TRBJ2-1
V gene: TRBV19
D gene: TRBD1
clone size: -
CDR3 DNA: TGTGCCAGTAGCCCTATCGACAGGGTCTCCTACAATGAGCAGTTCTTC
CDR3 protein: CASSPIDRVSYNEQFF

CDR3 length: 15
J gene: TRBJ1-2
V gene: TRBV27
D gene: -
clone size: few
CDR3 DNA: TGTGCCAGCAGTTTTTCTAGACAGTCACCTCGTGGCTACACCTTC
CDR3 protein: CASSFSRQSPRGYTF

CDR3 length: 16
J gene: TRBJ1-1
V gene: TRBV7-3
D gene: -
clone size: -
CDR3 DNA: TGTGCCAGCAGCCTCCTCCCGGGTATAGGGAACACTGAAGCTTTCTTT
CDR3 protein: CASSLLPGIGNTEAFF

CDR3 length: 15
J gene: TRBJ1-2
V gene: TRBV4-3
D gene: TRBD1
clone size: -
CDR3 DNA: TGCGCCAGCAGCCCTCTCATCGGACAGGGTAATGGCTACACCTTC
CDR3 protein: CASSPLIGQGNGYTF

CDR3 length: 15
J gene: TRBJ1-4
V gene: TRBV30
D gene: -
clone size: -
CDR3 DNA: TGTGCCTGGAGCCCCCTGAACCGCGGGGGGGAAAAACTGTTTTTT
CDR3 protein: CAWSPLNRGGEKLFF

CDR3 length: 16
J gene: TRBJ1-5
V gene: TRBV6-6
D gene: -
clone size: -
CDR3 DNA: TGTGCCAGCAGTTACGGCCAACAGGTGGGCAATCAGCCCCAGCATTTT
CDR3 protein: CASSYGQQVGNQPQHF

CDR3 length: 15
J gene: TRBJ1-3
V gene: TRBV6-6
D gene: -
clone size: -
CDR3 DNA: TGTGCCAGCAGTCTCGGACTGGACTCTGGAAACACCATATATTTT
CDR3 protein: CASSLGLDSGNTIYF

CDR3 length: 13
J gene: TRBJ2-3
V gene: TRBV7-3
D gene: -
clone size: -
CDR3 DNA: TGTGCCAGCAGCCCCGGGACTTTAGATACGCAGTATTTT
CDR3 protein: CASSPGTLDTQYF

CDR3 length: 15
J gene: TRBJ1-2
V gene: TRBV7-6
D gene: TRBD1
clone size: -
CDR3 DNA: TGTGCCAGCAGCTTAGGGACAGGGGACAACTATGGCTACACCTTC
CDR3 protein: CASSLGTGDNYGYTF

CDR3 length: 14
J gene: TRBJ2-7
V gene: TRBV19
D gene: -
clone size: -
CDR3 DNA: TGTGCCAGTTCCCTCTACTCCACCAACTACGAGCAGTACTTC
CDR3 protein: CASSLYSTNYEQYF